This entry lists 19 T cell receptor beta chains sequenced from one sample in a study of blood T cell repertoires in COVID-19. Profiled with immunoSEQ multiplex PCR; TCRdb holds only in-frame clones, not every one. The table records 15,000 to 19,000 clones, 75% to 90% of them present only once. Sequenced sample: peripheral blood. These receptors came from a man older than 75 with active or convalescent COVID-19.

The CDR3 here is CASSSGRSGGYTF. CDR3 coding DNA: TGTGCCAGCAGCTCCGGGAGGAGCGGGGGCTACACCTTC. The chain joins TRBV2 to TRBJ1-2, with unresolved D. Per germline, CDR1 SNHLY and CDR2 FYNNEI. The CDR3 consists of 13 residues. Trimming left V 6 bases short and J 8 bases short, with 16 bases between.

The V and J genes are TRBV7-9 and TRBJ1-5; 8 positions agree with TRBD1. V was clipped by 3 bases and J by 6 bases; unmatched bases: 4. The CDR3 contains 14 residues. CDR1 SEHNR and CDR2 FQNEAQ come from the germline V gene (reference sequence). The CDR3 sequence is CASSFQGAAQPQHF. The DNA of the CDR3 is TGTGCCAGCAGCTTCCAGGGGGCGGCTCAGCCCCAGCATTTT.

The chain has TRBV10-1 and TRBJ2-5; a weak D match, TRBD1 (5 bases). This CDR3 contains 13 residues. Germline CDR1 reads WNHNN; CDR2 reads SYGVQD (reference sequence). V was shortened by 3 bases and J by 4 bases, with 9 bases between the two germline ends. The DNA for the CDR3 is TGCGCCAGCAGTGACAGGGTAGGAGAGACCCAGTACTTC. Its protein is CASSDRVGETQYF.

The V call is TRBV9, the J call TRBJ2-5; TRBD1 matches 11 bases. Germline V CDR1 and CDR2: SGDLS, YYNGEE. The trim removed 1 base at V and 3 bases at J, leaving 5 bases unmatched. CDR3 size: 16 residues. CDR3 residues: CASSVSGQGAKETQYF. CDR3 nucleotide sequence: TGTGCCAGCAGCGTATCTGGACAGGGGGCGAAAGAGACCCAGTACTTC.

V is TRBV4-2 and J is TRBJ2-3; TRBD2 aligns across 11 bases. J gave up 2 bases and V 5 bases, and 9 bases lay outside the gene matches. Germline values: CDR1 LGHNA, CDR2 YNFKEQ. CDR3 length: 17 residues. CDR3 coding DNA: TGTGCCAGCAGCAGATCTAGCGGGGGGACTTTCACAGATACGCAGTATTTT. Translation: CASSRSSGGTFTDTQYF.

The CDR3 sequence: CASSLYSGTSNTGELFF. The CDR3, as DNA: TGCGCCAGCAGCCTATATTCCGGGACATCTAACACCGGGGAGCTGTTTTTT. The chain combines TRBV4-3 with TRBJ2-2; a weak D match, TRBD1 (6 bases). Germline values: CDR1 LGHNA, CDR2 YSLEER. V lost 4 bases and J lost 2, with 17 bases in between. The CDR3 consists of 17 residues.

The chain combines TRBV12-5 with TRBJ2-5; 7 nucleotides align to TRBD1. The V and J ends lost 0 bases and 2 bases, in that order; junction bases with no gene match: 9. The CDR3 runs to 17 residues. Germline V gives CDR1 LGHNT, CDR2 FRNRAP. The CDR3 is CASGLVRQGGEQETQYF. The DNA for the CDR3 is TGTGCTAGTGGTTTGGTACGACAGGGTGGGGAACAAGAGACCCAGTACTTC.

V usage is TRBV11-2 and J usage is TRBJ2-7; 9 positions agree with TRBD2. Germline CDR1 is SGHAT and CDR2 is FQNNGV. V was clipped by 4 bases and J by 5 bases; unmatched bases: 9. The CDR3 extends over 15 amino acids. CDR3 sequence reads: CASSSRRGGPDEQYF. The CDR3 bases are TGTGCCAGCAGCTCCCGGCGGGGGGGGCCGGACGAGCAGTACTTC.

V usage is TRBV11-3 and J usage is TRBJ1-3, with D maybe TRBD1 (5 bases). V was trimmed by 5 bases and J by 8 bases, leaving 16 bases between them. The CDR3 spans 14 residues. Germline V gene data show CDR1 as SGHNT and CDR2 as YENEEA. The CDR3 region has the DNA TGTGCCAGCAGCATCGGACAATCTGGGGACACCATATATTTT. Encoded protein: CASSIGQSGDTIYF.

The chain combines TRBV6-5 with TRBJ1-1, with 8 bases fitting TRBD1. The J segment lost 4 bases and the V segment lost 8 bases, leaving 9 bases of the junction unmatched. CDR3 length equals 14 residues. Germline V CDR1 and CDR2: MNHEY, SVGAGI. In DNA form, the CDR3 reads TGTGCCAGCCGATCAGAACAGGGGGTCACTGAAGCTTTCTTT. It codes for CASRSEQGVTEAFF.

J is TRBJ2-3 and V is TRBV1; TRBD2, as called in the table, went unchecked against the DNA. TRBV1 has pseudogene status. CDR3 size: 20 residues. The CDR3 sequence is CTSSQGGTTDSGVVADTQYF. The CDR3 DNA reads TGCACCAGCAGCCAAGGGGGGACGACTGATAGCGGGGTTGTCGCAGATACGCAGTATTTT.

This chain joins TRBV5-6 and TRBJ1-6; D is uncertain. CDR1 is SGHDT, CDR2 YYEEEE, per germline. Trimming left V 4 bases short and J 13 bases short, with 21 bases between. This CDR3 has 15 residues. CDR3 loop: CASSPGNGAPTPLHF. The DNA for the CDR3 is TGTGCCAGCAGCCCGGGGAATGGCGCCCCTACGCCCCTCCACTTT.

This clone was seen just once. This sequence joins TRBV19 and TRBJ2-1, with D possibly matching TRBD2 (7 bases). Trimming removed 3 bases at V and 4 bases at J, with 19 bases between. This CDR3 comprises 17 residues. Germline values: CDR1 LNHDA, CDR2 SQIVND (reference sequence). CDR3 protein: CASSINIGGGIYNEQFF. The DNA for the CDR3 is TGTGCCAGTAGTATTAATATAGGGGGGGGGATATACAATGAGCAGTTCTTC.

The V gene is TRBV6-5, the J gene TRBJ2-2; 7 bases map to TRBD1. Trimming cost V 7 bases and J 7 bases; bases outside gene matches: 12. Germline CDR1 is MNHEY and CDR2 is SVGAGI. This CDR3 spans 15 amino acids. In DNA form, the CDR3 reads TGTGCCAGCACCTCCCCGTCGACAGGGTTCGGGGAGCTGTTTTTT. It translates to CASTSPSTGFGELFF.

Here the CDR3 reads CASSPHRDTNTGELFF. CDR3 DNA sequence: TGCGCCAGCAGTCCTCACAGGGACACGAACACCGGGGAGCTGTTTTTT. V and J are TRBV5-1 and TRBJ2-2, with D perhaps TRBD1 (6 bases). CDR1 and CDR2 (germline): SGHRS, YFSETQ. Trimming removed 5 bases from V and 0 bases from J, with 14 bases in between. The CDR3 sequence is 16 residues long. Using reference TRBV5-1 and TRBJ2-2 for the parts outside the CDR3, the full variable domain is KAGVTQTPRYLIKTRGQQVTLSCSPISGHRSVSWYQQTPGQGLQFLFEYFSETQRNKGNFPGRFSGRQFSNSRSEMNVSTLELGDSALYLCASSPHRDTNTGELFFGEGSRLTVL.

The chain carries TRBV10-1 and TRBJ2-5; D is perhaps TRBD1 (6 bases). The CDR3 covers 12 residues. Trimming stripped 5 bases from V and 4 bases from J, with 8 bases between. CDR1 and CDR2 from the germline V gene are WNHNN and SYGVQD (reference sequence). The CDR3 coding sequence is TGCGCCAGCAGTAGAGGGGGAGAGACCCAGTACTTC. Its protein is CASSRGGETQYF.

The table lists this clone with a count of one. The gene calls are TRBV24-1 and TRBJ2-5; 7 bases map to TRBD1. The CDR3 loop spans 14 amino acids. Germline V gene data show CDR1 as KGHDR and CDR2 as SFDVKD. With 0 bases clipped from V and 5 bases from J, the junction kept 2 bases outside the gene matches. The CDR3 DNA reads as TGTGCCACCAGTGATTTGGACAGGGTGGAGACCCAGTACTTC. Protein sequence: CATSDLDRVETQYF.

V and J are TRBV9 and TRBJ1-2, with D unclear. The V end lost 0 bases, the J end lost 6 bases, and 12 bases lay between the germline ends. Germline CDR1 reads SGDLS; CDR2 reads YYNGEE. The CDR3 covers 14 residues. The CDR3 sequence is CASSVVSNGHGYTF. DNA of the CDR3: TGTGCCAGCAGCGTAGTGTCAAATGGGCATGGCTACACCTTC.

The chain employs TRBV27 and TRBJ2-7; D unclear. The length of the CDR3 is 13 residues. Germline-derived CDR1 and CDR2 are MNHEY and SMNVEV (reference sequence). The V end was cut by 6 bases, the J end by 6 bases, with 15 bases between. CDR3 sequence (DNA): TGTGCCAGCAGCGCCAATCCACTTTCCGAGCAGTACTTC. Protein: CASSANPLSEQYF.